This T cell receptor (beta chain) was sequenced in a study of blood T cell repertoires in COVID-19. The germline CDR1 and CDR2 sequences are MNHEY and SMNVEV (reference sequence). This CDR3 has 16 amino acids. The J segment lost 9 bases and the V segment lost 5 bases, leaving 16 bases of the junction unmatched. Clones were read by immunoSEQ multiplex PCR, and TCRdb kept only the in-frame ones, dropping some. In the table there are 270,000 or so clones, approximately 89% of which are singletons. This clone was recorded once. The chain joins TRBV27 to TRBJ2-3, with 8 positions matching TRBD2. The TCR was taken from a man aged 35 to 55 who had been exposed to COVID-19. The sequenced material came from PBMCs or T cells enriched from blood (not recorded which). CDR3: CASSLSPGLGLLTQYF. CDR3 DNA sequence: TGTGCCAGCAGTCTCAGTCCGGGACTAGGTCTTTTGACGCAGTATTTT.